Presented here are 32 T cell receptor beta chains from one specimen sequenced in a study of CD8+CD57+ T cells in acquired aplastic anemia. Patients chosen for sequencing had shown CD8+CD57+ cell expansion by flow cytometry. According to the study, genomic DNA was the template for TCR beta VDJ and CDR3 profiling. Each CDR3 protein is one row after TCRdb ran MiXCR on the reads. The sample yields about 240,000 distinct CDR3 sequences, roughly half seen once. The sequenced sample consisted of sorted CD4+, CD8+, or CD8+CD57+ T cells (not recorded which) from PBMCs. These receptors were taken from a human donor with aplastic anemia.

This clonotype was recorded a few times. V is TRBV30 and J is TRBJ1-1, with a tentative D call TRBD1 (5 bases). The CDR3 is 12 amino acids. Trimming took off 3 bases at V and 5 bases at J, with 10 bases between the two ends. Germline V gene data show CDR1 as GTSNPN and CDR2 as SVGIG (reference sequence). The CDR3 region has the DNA TGTGCCTGGAGAGGGACGGGAACTGAAGCTTTCTTT. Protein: CAWRGTGTEAFF. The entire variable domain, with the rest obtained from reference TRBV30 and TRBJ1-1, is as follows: SQTIHQWPATLVQPVGSPLSLECTVEGTSNPNLYWYRQAAGRGLQLLFYSVGIGQISSEVPQNLSASRPQDRQFILSSKKLLLSDSGFYLCAWRGTGTEAFFGQGTRLTVV.

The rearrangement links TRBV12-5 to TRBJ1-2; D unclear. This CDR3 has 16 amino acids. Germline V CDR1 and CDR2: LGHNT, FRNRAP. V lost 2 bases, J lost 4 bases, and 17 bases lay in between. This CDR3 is CASGLPPPNGPYGYTF. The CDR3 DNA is TGTGCTAGTGGTTTGCCTCCGCCCAATGGACCCTATGGCTACACCTTC. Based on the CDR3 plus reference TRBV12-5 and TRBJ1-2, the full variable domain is DARVTQTPRHKVTEMGQEVTMRCQPILGHNTVFWYRQTMMQGLELLAYFRNRAPLDDSGMPKDRFSAEMPDATLATLKIQPSEPRDSAVYFCASGLPPPNGPYGYTFGSGTRLTVV.

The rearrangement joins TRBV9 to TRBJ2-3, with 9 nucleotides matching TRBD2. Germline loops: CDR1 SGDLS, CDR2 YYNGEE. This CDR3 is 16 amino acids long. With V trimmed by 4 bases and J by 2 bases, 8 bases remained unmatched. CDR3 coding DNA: TGTGCCAGCAGCACCCACAGCGGGAGGAACACAGATACGCAGTATTTT. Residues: CASSTHSGRNTDTQYF.

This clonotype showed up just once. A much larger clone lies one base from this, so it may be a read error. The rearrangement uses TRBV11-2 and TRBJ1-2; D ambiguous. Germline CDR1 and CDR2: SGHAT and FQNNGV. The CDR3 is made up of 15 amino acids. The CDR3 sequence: CASSLEVVPHYGYAF. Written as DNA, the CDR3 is TGTGCCAGCAGCTTAGAGGTTGTCCCTCACTATGGCTACGCCTTC.

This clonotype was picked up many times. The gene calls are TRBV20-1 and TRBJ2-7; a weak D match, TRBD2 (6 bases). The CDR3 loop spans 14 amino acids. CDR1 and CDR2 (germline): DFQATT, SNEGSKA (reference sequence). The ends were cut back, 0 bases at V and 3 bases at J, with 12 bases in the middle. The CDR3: CSAREDGGIYEQYF. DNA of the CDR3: TGCAGTGCTAGAGAGGATGGAGGGATCTACGAGCAGTACTTC.

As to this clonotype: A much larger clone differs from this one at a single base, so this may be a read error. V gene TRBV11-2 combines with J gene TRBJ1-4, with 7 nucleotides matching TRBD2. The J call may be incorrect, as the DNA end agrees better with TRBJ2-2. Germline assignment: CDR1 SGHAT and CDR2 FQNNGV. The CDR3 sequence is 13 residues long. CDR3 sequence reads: CASNPLAAGELFF. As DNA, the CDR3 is TGTGCCAGCAACCCCCTAGCGGCCGGGGAGCTGTTTTTT.

CDR3 sequence reads: CASSETGQGFHEQYF. The CDR3 nucleotides are TGTGCCAGCAGCGAAACGGGACAGGGTTTCCACGAGCAGTACTTC. The chain uses TRBV7-2 and TRBJ2-7, with TRBD1 identical over 9 bases. Germline V gene data show CDR1 as SGHTA and CDR2 as FQGNSA. J lost 5 bases, V lost 5 bases, and 10 bases had no gene match. The CDR3 length is 15 residues.

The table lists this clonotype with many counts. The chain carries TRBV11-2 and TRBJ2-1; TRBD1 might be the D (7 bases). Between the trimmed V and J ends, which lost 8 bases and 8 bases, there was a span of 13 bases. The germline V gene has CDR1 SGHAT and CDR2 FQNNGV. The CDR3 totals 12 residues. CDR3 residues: CASLGGGYEQFF. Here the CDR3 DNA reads TGTGCCAGCCTCGGAGGGGGCTATGAGCAGTTCTTC.

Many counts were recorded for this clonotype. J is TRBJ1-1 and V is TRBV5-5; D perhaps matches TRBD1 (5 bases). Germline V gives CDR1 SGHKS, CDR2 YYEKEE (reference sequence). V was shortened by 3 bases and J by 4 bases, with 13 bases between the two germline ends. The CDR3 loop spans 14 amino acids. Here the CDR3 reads CASSWTPPSTEAFF. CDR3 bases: TGTGCCAGCAGCTGGACACCTCCCTCCACTGAAGCTTTCTTT.

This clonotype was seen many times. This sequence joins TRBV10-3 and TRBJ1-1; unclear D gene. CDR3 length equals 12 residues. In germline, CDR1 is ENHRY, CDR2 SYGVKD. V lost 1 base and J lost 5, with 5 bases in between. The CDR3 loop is CAISEWQTEAFF. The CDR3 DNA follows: TGTGCCATCAGTGAGTGGCAGACTGAAGCTTTCTTT.

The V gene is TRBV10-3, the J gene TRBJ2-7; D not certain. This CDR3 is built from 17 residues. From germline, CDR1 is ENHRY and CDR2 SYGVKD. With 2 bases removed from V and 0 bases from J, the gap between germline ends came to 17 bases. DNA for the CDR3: TGTGCCATCAGTGAGCCCCACTGGCTTAGTAGCTCCTACGAGCAGTACTTC. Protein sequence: CAISEPHWLSSSYEQYF.

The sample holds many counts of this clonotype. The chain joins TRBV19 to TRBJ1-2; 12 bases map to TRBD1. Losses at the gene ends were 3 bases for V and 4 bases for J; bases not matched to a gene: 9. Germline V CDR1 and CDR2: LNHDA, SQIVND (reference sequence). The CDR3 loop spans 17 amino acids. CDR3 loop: CASSIPWDRGLVYGYTF. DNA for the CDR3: TGTGCCAGTAGTATCCCCTGGGACAGGGGGCTCGTCTATGGCTACACCTTC.

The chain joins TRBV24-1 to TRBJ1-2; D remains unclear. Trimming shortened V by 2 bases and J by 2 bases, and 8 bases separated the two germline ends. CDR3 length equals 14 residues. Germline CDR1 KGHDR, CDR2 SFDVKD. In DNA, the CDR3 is TGTGCCACCAGTGATTCTCCCGGGAACTATGGCTACACCTTC. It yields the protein CATSDSPGNYGYTF.

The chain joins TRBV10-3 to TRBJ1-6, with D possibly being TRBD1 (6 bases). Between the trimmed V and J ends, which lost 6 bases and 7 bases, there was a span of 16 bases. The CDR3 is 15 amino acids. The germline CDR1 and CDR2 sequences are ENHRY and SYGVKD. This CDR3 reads CAISQSAGANSPLHF. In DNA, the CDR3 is TGTGCCATCAGCCAATCCGCAGGGGCAAATTCACCCCTCCACTTT.

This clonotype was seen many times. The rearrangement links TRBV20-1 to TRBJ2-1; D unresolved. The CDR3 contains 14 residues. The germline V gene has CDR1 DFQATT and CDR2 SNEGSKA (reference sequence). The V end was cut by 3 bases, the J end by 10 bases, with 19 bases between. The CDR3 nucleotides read TGCAGTGCTAGGGTCTGGCTATCGAGCCGGGAGCAGTTCTTC. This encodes CSARVWLSSREQFF.

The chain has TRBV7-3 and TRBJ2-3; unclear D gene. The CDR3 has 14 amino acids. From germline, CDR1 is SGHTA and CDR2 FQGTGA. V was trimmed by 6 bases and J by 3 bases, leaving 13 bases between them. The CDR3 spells CASRADLVTDTQYF. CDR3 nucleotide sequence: TGTGCCAGCAGGGCCGACCTGGTAACAGATACGCAGTATTTT. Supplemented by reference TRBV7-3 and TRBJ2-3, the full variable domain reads GAGVSQTPSNKVTEKGKYVELRCDPISGHTALYWYRQSLGQGPEFLIYFQGTGAADDSGLPNDRFFAVRPEGSVSTLKIQRTERGDSAVYLCASRADLVTDTQYFGPGTRLTVL.

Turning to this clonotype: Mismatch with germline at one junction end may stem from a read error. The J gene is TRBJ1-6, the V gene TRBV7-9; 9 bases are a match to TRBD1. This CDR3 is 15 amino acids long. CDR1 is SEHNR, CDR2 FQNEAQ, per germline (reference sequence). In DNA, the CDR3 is TGCGCCAGCAGCCAGAGAGGGACAGGGTCCTCACCCCTCCACTTT. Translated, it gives CASSQRGTGSSPLHF.

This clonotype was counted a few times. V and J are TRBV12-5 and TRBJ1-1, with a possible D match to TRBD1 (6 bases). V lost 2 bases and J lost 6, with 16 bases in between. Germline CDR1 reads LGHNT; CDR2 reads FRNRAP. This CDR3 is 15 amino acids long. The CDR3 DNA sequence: TGTGCTAGTGGTTTGACCTCGGGGGCGGGGGCTGAAGCTTTCTTT. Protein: CASGLTSGAGAEAFF.

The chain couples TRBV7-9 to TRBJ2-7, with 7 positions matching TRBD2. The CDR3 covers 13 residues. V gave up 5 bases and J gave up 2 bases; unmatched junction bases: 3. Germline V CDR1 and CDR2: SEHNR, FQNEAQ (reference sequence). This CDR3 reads CASSSGMPYEQYF. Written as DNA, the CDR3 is TGTGCCAGCAGCAGCGGGATGCCCTACGAGCAGTACTTC. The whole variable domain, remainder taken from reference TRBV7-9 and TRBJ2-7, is DTGVSQNPRHKITKRGQNVTFRCDPISEHNRLYWYRQTLGQGPEFLTYFQNEAQLEKSRLLSDRFSAERPKGSFSTLEIQRTEQGDSAMYLCASSSGMPYEQYFGPGTRLTVT.

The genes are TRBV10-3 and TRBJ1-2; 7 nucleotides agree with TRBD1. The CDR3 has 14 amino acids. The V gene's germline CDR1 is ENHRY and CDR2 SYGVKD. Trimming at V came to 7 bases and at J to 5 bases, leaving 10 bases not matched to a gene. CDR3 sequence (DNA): TGTGCCATCACTTCGGACAGGCGACGTTATGGCTACACCTTC. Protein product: CAITSDRRRYGYTF.

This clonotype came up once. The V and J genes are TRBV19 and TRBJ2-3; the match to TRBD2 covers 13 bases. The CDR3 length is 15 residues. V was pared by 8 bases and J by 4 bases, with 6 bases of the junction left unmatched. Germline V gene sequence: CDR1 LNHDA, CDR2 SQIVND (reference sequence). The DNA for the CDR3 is TGTGCCAGTCCGGATACTAGCGGGGGGGCAGATACGCAGTATTTT. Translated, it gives CASPDTSGGADTQYF.

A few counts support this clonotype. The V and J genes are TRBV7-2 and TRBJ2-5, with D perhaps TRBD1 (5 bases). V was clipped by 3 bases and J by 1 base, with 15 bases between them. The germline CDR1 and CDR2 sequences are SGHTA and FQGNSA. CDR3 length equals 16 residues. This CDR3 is CASSFTGAGIQETQYF. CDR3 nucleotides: TGTGCCAGCAGCTTTACAGGAGCAGGGATCCAAGAGACCCAGTACTTC.

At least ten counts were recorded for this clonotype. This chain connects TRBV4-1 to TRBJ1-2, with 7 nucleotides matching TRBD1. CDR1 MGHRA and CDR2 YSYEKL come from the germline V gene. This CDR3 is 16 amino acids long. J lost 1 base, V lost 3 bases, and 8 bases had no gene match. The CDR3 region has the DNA TGCGCCAGCAGCCAGGCCCCGGGACAGAATAACTATGGCTACACCTTC. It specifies CASSQAPGQNNYGYTF.

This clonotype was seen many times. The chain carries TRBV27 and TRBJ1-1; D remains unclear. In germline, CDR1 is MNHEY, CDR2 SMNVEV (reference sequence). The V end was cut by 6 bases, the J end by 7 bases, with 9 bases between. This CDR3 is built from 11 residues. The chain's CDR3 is CASRSNLEAFF. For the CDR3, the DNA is TGTGCCAGCAGGAGTAACCTTGAAGCTTTCTTT.

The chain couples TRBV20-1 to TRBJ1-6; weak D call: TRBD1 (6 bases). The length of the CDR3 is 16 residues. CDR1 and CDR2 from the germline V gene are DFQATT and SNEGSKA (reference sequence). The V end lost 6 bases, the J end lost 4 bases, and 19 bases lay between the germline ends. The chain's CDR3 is CSAEKVDSAYNSPLHF. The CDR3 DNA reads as TGCAGTGCCGAGAAAGTGGACAGCGCATATAATTCACCCCTCCACTTT.

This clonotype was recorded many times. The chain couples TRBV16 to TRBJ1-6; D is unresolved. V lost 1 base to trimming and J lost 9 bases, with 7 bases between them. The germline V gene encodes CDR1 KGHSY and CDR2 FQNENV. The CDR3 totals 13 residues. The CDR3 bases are TGTGCCAGCAGCCAATGGAAGGGTTCACCCCTCCACTTT. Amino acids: CASSQWKGSPLHF.

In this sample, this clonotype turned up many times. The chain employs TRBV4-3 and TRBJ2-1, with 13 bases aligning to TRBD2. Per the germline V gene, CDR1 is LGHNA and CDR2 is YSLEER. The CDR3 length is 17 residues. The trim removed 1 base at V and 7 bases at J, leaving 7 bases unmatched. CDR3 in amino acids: CASSQGTSGGSMNEQFF. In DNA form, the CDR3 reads TGCGCCAGCAGCCAAGGGACTAGCGGGGGCTCAATGAATGAGCAGTTCTTC.

CDR3 residues: CASTGTSANQETQYF. The CDR3 nucleotides are TGTGCCAGTACTGGGACTAGCGCCAACCAAGAGACCCAGTACTTC. This rearrangement joins TRBV19 to TRBJ2-5; 10 bases line up with TRBD2. The trim removed 7 bases at V and 0 bases at J, leaving 5 bases unmatched. The CDR3 runs 15 residues. In germline, CDR1 is LNHDA, CDR2 SQIVND (reference sequence).

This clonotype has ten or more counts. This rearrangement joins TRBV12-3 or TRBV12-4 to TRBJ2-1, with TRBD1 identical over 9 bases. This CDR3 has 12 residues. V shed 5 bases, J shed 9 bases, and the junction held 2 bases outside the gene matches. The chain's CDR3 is CASSTGGSEQFF. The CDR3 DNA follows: TGTGCCAGCAGTACAGGGGGCAGTGAGCAGTTCTTC.

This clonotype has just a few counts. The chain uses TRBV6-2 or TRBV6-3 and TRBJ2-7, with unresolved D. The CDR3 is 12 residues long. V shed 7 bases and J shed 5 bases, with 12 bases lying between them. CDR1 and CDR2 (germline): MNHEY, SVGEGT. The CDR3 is CASTRLGHEQYF. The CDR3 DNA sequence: TGTGCCAGCACCCGACTTGGGCACGAGCAGTACTTC.

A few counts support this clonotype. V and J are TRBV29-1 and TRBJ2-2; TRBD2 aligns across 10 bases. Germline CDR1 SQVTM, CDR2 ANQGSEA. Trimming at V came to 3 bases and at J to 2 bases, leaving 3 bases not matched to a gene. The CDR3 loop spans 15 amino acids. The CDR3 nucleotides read TGCAGCGTTGAGGTAGCGGGGGGAAACACCGGGGAGCTGTTTTTT. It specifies CSVEVAGGNTGELFF.

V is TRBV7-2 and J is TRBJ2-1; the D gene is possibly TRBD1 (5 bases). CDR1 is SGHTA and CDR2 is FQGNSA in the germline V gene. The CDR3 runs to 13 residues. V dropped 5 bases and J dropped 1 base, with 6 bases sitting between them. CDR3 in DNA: TGTGCCAGCAGCCGACAGTCCTACAATGAGCAGTTCTTC. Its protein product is CASSRQSYNEQFF. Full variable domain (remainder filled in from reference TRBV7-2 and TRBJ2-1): GAGVSQSPSNKVTEKGKDVELRCDPISGHTALYWYRQSLGQGLEFLIYFQGNSAPDKSGLPSDRFSAERTGGSVSTLTIQRTQQEDSAVYLCASSRQSYNEQFFGPGTRLTVL.